Reported below is one TCR beta chain. Antigen unknown. As handled by the study authors: ImmunoSEQ junction-only sequences lacked quality scores, so their filtering differed. TCRdb keeps only in-frame clones here, not all; method: immunoSEQ multiplex PCR. D and trimming come from the DNA, and the V and J calls and clone size come from that table. Among about 670,000 clones listed, 60% to 80% were seen once. Trimming removed 9 bases at V and 9 bases at J, with 21 bases between. The CDR3 contains 14 residues. Germline assignment: CDR1 SNHLY and CDR2 FYNNEI. These data come from a study of shared clonotypes between healthy human individuals. General study points: Clonotypes that were shared across a few donors made up around 4.6% of naive CD4 clonotypes. An expected dependence of interdonor clonotype sharing on sequencing depth was noted. Generally, naive subsets (rather than memory subsets) showed larger estimated richness.

This receptor was obtained from a woman in her 30s in good health. The chain joins TRBV2 to TRBJ2-1; no clear D gene. The sequenced material came from memory CD4+ T cells sorted from blood. The sample's subset: CD45RA-negative fraction. CDR3 sequence (DNA): TGTGCCAGTCTTGACGGGTCCCGGTTGCGTGAGCAGTTCTTC. Translating it yields CASLDGSRLREQFF.